The 23 T cell receptor beta chains reported below all come from one sample, sequenced in a study of cytomegalovirus exposure and HLA in healthy donors. The PCR employed 60 Vbeta primers together with 13 Jbeta primers. Here immunoSEQ multiplex PCR was the method, and the copy in TCRdb shows in-frame clones only, minus some. This sample's table reports over 100,000 clones. The sequenced material came from PBMCs. All receptors derive from a man aged 25 to 45 in good health and CMV-seronegative.

This chain connects TRBV27 to TRBJ1-4; D is uncertain. V was trimmed by 2 bases and J by 5 bases, leaving 9 bases between them. The CDR3 runs 14 residues. The germline V gene encodes CDR1 MNHEY and CDR2 SMNVEV (reference sequence). For the CDR3, the DNA is TGTGCCAGCAGTTTAATCGGCGGGAATGAAAAACTGTTTTTT. Translation: CASSLIGGNEKLFF.

The chain carries TRBV5-6 and TRBJ1-5; weak D call: TRBD1 (5 bases). CDR3 length equals 14 residues. Germline values: CDR1 SGHDT, CDR2 YYEEEE. V gave up 0 bases and J gave up 7 bases, with 11 bases separating them. CDR3 protein: CASSLGDRWQPQHF. The CDR3 DNA sequence: TGTGCCAGCAGCTTGGGTGACAGATGGCAGCCCCAGCATTTT.

V usage is TRBV5-1 and J usage is TRBJ2-5; D may be TRBD1 (5 bases). V was clipped by 0 bases and J by 2 bases, with 11 bases between them. The CDR3 contains 15 residues. CDR1 and CDR2 (germline): SGHRS, YFSETQ. CDR3 loop: CASSLEGAKQETQYF. In DNA, the CDR3 is TGCGCCAGCAGCTTGGAAGGGGCTAAGCAAGAGACCCAGTACTTC.

This chain links TRBV27 with TRBJ2-5, with a possible D match to TRBD2 (5 bases). Trimming cost V 5 bases and J 3 bases, with 13 bases left between them. Germline V gene lookup returns CDR1 MNHEY and CDR2 SMNVEV (reference sequence). CDR3 length: 14 residues. CDR3 in DNA: TGTGCCAGCAGTGAAATGCCCGGGGAAGAGACCCAGTACTTC. Translating gives CASSEMPGEETQYF.

V usage is TRBV9 and J usage is TRBJ2-1; 12 bases align to TRBD1. This CDR3 contains 13 residues. In germline, CDR1 is SGDLS, CDR2 YYNGEE. Trimming cost V 6 bases and J 9 bases; bases outside gene matches: 4. DNA for the CDR3: TGTGCCAGCACGGGACAGGGGGCAGGTGAGCAGTTCTTC. Translating it yields CASTGQGAGEQFF.

The chain couples TRBV2 to TRBJ2-7; 7 bases match TRBD1. This CDR3 has 14 residues. The V and J ends lost 4 bases and 0 bases, in that order; junction bases with no gene match: 3. Germline V gene sequence: CDR1 SNHLY, CDR2 FYNNEI. DNA of the CDR3: TGTGCCAGCAGTGCTCAGGGGGTCTCCTACGAGCAGTACTTC. Translating it yields CASSAQGVSYEQYF.

The V gene is TRBV5-4, the J gene TRBJ1-1; tentatively, D is TRBD1 (6 bases). CDR1 is SGHNT, CDR2 YYREEE, per germline (reference sequence). The CDR3 is made up of 15 amino acids. V was pared by 4 bases and J by 6 bases, with 19 bases between. The CDR3 DNA reads TGTGCCAGCAGCCCCGGTCGGCAGGGGTTGTCTGAAGCTTTCTTT. Amino acids: CASSPGRQGLSEAFF.

The chain is built from TRBV5-1 and TRBJ1-1; D is possibly TRBD1 (5 bases). With 0 bases removed from V and 7 bases from J, the gap between germline ends came to 16 bases. CDR3 length: 15 residues. In germline, CDR1 is SGHRS, CDR2 YFSETQ. The CDR3 loop is CASSLDALGRYEAFF. The CDR3 bases are TGCGCCAGCAGCTTGGATGCTCTGGGGCGGTATGAAGCTTTCTTT.

The V gene is TRBV6-1, the J gene TRBJ2-7, with no clear D. CDR1 and CDR2 from the germline V gene are MNHNS and SASEGT. This CDR3 is built from 15 residues. V lost 2 bases, J lost 4 bases, and 15 bases lay in between. CDR3 protein: CASSERGSSIYEQYF. CDR3 bases: TGTGCCAGCAGTGAAAGAGGCAGCTCCATATACGAGCAGTACTTC.

The chain couples TRBV2 to TRBJ2-5; 7 positions match TRBD1. Unmatched junction bases numbered 7, after V lost 6 bases and J lost 3 bases. Germline assignment: CDR1 SNHLY and CDR2 FYNNEI. The CDR3 is 14 amino acids. CDR3 sequence (DNA): TGTGCCAGCAGGGGGACAGCTGGAGAAGAGACCCAGTACTTC. Its translation is CASRGTAGEETQYF.

The chain links TRBV19 to TRBJ1-2; 8 positions match TRBD1. The CDR3 totals 15 residues. Germline V gene lookup returns CDR1 LNHDA and CDR2 SQIVND (reference sequence). The trim removed 5 bases at V and 4 bases at J, leaving 9 bases unmatched. CDR3: CASSLQYGQGYGYTF. CDR3 sequence (DNA): TGTGCCAGTAGTCTGCAATACGGACAGGGCTATGGCTACACCTTC. Using reference TRBV19 and TRBJ1-2 for the parts outside the CDR3, the full variable domain is DGGITQSPKYLFRKEGQNVTLSCEQNLNHDAMYWYRQDPGQGLRLIYYSQIVNDFQKGDIAEGYSVSREKKESFPLTVTSAQKNPTAFYLCASSLQYGQGYGYTFGSGTRLTVV.

V is TRBV7-2 and J is TRBJ2-7, with 11 bases matching TRBD2. The trim removed 2 bases at V and 1 base at J, leaving 1 base unmatched. The CDR3 consists of 15 residues. Germline loops: CDR1 SGHTA, CDR2 FQGNSA. CDR3 amino acids: CASSLLAGGSYEQYF. In DNA, the CDR3 is TGTGCCAGCAGCTTACTAGCGGGGGGTTCCTACGAGCAGTACTTC.

CDR3 bases: TGTGCCAGCAGCCTGGACACCATAGCCAAAAACATTCAGTACTTC. This encodes CASSLDTIAKNIQYF. V gene TRBV5-6 combines with J gene TRBJ2-4; a possible D gene is TRBD1 (5 bases). V was clipped by 4 bases and J by 0 bases, with 11 bases between them. The CDR3 is 15 amino acids. Germline CDR1 reads SGHDT; CDR2 reads YYEEEE. Full variable domain (missing parts from reference TRBV5-6 and TRBJ2-4): DAGVTQSPTHLIKTRGQQVTLRCSPKSGHDTVSWYQQALGQGPQFIFQYYEEEERQRGNFPDRFSGHQFPNYSSELNVNALLLGDSALYLCASSLDTIAKNIQYFGAGTRLSVL.

This chain links TRBV7-8 with TRBJ1-5, with TRBD1 identical over 8 bases. The junction had 4 bases not matched to a gene; V was cut back by 2 bases and J by 7 bases. The CDR3 covers 14 residues. Germline V gene data show CDR1 as SGHVS and CDR2 as FQNEAQ. CDR3 in amino acids: CASSLLTGDQPQHF. The CDR3, as DNA: TGTGCCAGCAGCTTATTGACAGGGGACCAGCCCCAGCATTTT.

V gene TRBV2 combines with J gene TRBJ2-2; D possibly corresponds to TRBD2 (5 bases). CDR3 length: 14 amino acids. From germline, CDR1 is SNHLY and CDR2 FYNNEI. Trimming shortened V by 3 bases and J by 5 bases, and 10 bases separated the two germline ends. The CDR3 DNA follows: TGTGCCAGCAGTGACCCGGGATGGACCGGGGAGCTGTTTTTT. Translating it yields CASSDPGWTGELFF.

Note on this clone: One junction end does not reproduce the germline sequence, and a read error may be involved. The rearrangement joins TRBV7-6 to TRBJ2-5, with unresolved D. This CDR3 is built from 11 residues. Germline-derived CDR1 and CDR2 are SGHVS and FNYEAQ. CDR3 loop: CASSPSETRYF. The CDR3 coding sequence is TGTGCCAGCAGCCCCTCGGAGACCCGGTACTTC.

The CDR3 coding sequence is TGTGCCAGCAGTGACGGGACGCGGGGCGAGACCCAGTACTTC. Encoded protein: CASSDGTRGETQYF. The chain uses TRBV7-7 and TRBJ2-5, with D possibly TRBD2 on 6 matching bases. Germline CDR1 is SSHAT and CDR2 is FNYEAQ (reference sequence). The V end was cut by 6 bases, the J end by 5 bases, with 16 bases between. There are 14 residues in the CDR3.

V usage is TRBV9 and J usage is TRBJ1-6, with D maybe TRBD1 (6 bases). Germline V CDR1 and CDR2: SGDLS, YYNGEE. This CDR3 has 17 residues. The V gene lost 2 bases and the J gene lost 0 bases, with 12 bases spanning the gap. In DNA form, the CDR3 reads TGTGCCAGCAGCGTCGCCGGACAGAGCTCCTATAATTCACCCCTCCACTTT. Its protein product is CASSVAGQSSYNSPLHF.

The chain recombines TRBV5-1 with TRBJ2-7; 7 bases fit TRBD2. Germline assignment: CDR1 SGHRS and CDR2 YFSETQ. The CDR3 spans 14 residues. The ends lost 4 bases at V and 2 bases at J; junction bases unmatched: 6. CDR3 DNA sequence: TGCGCCAGCAGCCTGGGGGGAGGGCCCTACGAGCAGTACTTC. It codes for CASSLGGGPYEQYF. Full variable domain (remainder filled in from reference TRBV5-1 and TRBJ2-7): KAGVTQTPRYLIKTRGQQVTLSCSPISGHRSVSWYQQTPGQGLQFLFEYFSETQRNKGNFPGRFSGRQFSNSRSEMNVSTLELGDSALYLCASSLGGGPYEQYFGPGTRLTVT.

The V call is TRBV10-2, the J call TRBJ2-7; TRBD1 might be the D (6 bases). CDR3 length: 15 residues. V shed 2 bases and J shed 4 bases, with 15 bases lying between them. Germline values: CDR1 WSHSY, CDR2 SAAADI. The CDR3 coding sequence is TGCGCCAGCAGTGAGGTGGTAGGGGGTTTTTACGAGCAGTACTTC. The encoded protein is CASSEVVGGFYEQYF.

J is TRBJ1-5 and V is TRBV5-6; weak D call: TRBD1 (6 bases). This CDR3 spans 17 amino acids. CDR1 SGHDT and CDR2 YYEEEE come from the germline V gene. Trimming took 3 bases from V and 6 from J, leaving 22 bases between them. The CDR3 nucleotides read TGTGCCAGCAGCTCCAGGGGACCCGAACTCTTGGTTCAGCCCCAGCATTTT. It translates to CASSSRGPELLVQPQHF.

The V and J genes are TRBV7-2 and TRBJ2-2, with D possibly matching TRBD1 (6 bases). The CDR3 has 14 amino acids. The V end was cut by 7 bases, the J end by 2 bases, with 11 bases between. Germline V gene lookup returns CDR1 SGHTA and CDR2 FQGNSA. Here the CDR3 reads CASTDRTNTGELFF. The CDR3 DNA reads TGTGCCAGCACCGACAGGACAAACACCGGGGAGCTGTTTTTT.

Concerning this clone: The same CDR3 is also encoded by other DNA sequences in this sample. The V and J genes are TRBV9 and TRBJ1-1, with TRBD1 matching 7 bases. Germline V gene data show CDR1 as SGDLS and CDR2 as YYNGEE. The CDR3 spans 14 residues. V lost 0 bases, J lost 5 bases, and 4 bases stayed unmatched. The CDR3 loop is CASSVAGGGTEAFF. In DNA form, the CDR3 reads TGTGCCAGCAGCGTAGCAGGGGGTGGAACTGAAGCTTTCTTT.